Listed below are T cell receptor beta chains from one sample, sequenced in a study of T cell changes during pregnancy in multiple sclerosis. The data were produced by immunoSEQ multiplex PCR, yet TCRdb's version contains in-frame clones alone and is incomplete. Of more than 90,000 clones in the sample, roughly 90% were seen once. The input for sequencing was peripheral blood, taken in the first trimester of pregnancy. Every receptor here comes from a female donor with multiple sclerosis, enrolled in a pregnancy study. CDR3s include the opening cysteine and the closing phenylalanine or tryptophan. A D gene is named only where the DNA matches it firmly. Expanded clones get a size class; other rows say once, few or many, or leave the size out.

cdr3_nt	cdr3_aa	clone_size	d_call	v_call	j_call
TGTGCCAGCAGTTCCCGGACTAGCGGGAGGGCCTTGACCAAAAACATTCAGTACTTC	CASSSRTSGRALTKNIQYF	once	TRBD2	TRBV28	TRBJ2-4
TGTGCCAGCAGTGAAGCCGAGACACTGTTGTATGGCTACACCTTC	CASSEAETLLYGYTF	.	.	TRBV6-1	TRBJ1-2
TGCAGTGCTAGGGGAGGGAGTTGGGCTTTCTTT	CSARGGSWAFF	.	.	TRBV20-1	TRBJ1-1
TGTGCCAGTAGTGTCCCGCGGCTGGACAGGACCACAGATACGCAGTATTTT	CASSVPRLDRTTDTQYF	.	TRBD1	TRBV19	TRBJ2-3
TGTGCCAGTGGTACAGGGGGACGAAAACTGTTTTTT	CASGTGGRKLFF	.	TRBD1	TRBV19	TRBJ1-4
TGTGCCAGCAGCTTGACAGCTAGCAATCAGCCCCAGCATTTT	CASSLTASNQPQHF	.	.	TRBV5-6	TRBJ1-5
TGTGCCAGCAGCCATAACCCAGGGGTTCAGCCCCAGCATTTT	CASSHNPGVQPQHF	.	.	TRBV27	TRBJ1-5
TGCGCCAGCAGCTCCGGGACAGGGCCTGGCTACACCTTC	CASSSGTGPGYTF	.	TRBD1	TRBV5-1	TRBJ1-2
TGTGCCAGCAGGGCCGGGGGGGGTTACGCTGAAGCTTTCTTT	CASRAGGGYAEAFF	.	.	TRBV2	TRBJ1-1
TGCGCCAGCAGCTTGGCCGAGACTCTCCCCAATGAGCAGTTCTTC	CASSLAETLPNEQFF	.	.	TRBV5-1	TRBJ2-1
TGCGCCAGCAGCCGGGACAGCGTCTGGATCGAGCAGTACTTC	CASSRDSVWIEQYF	.	TRBD1	TRBV4-1	TRBJ2-7
TGCAGCGTGGGGGACAGCGAGCAGTTCTTC	CSVGDSEQFF	.	TRBD1	TRBV29-1	TRBJ2-1
TGCAGCGTCTCGCTCGGGGAGACCCAGTACTTC	CSVSLGETQYF	.	.	TRBV29-1	TRBJ2-5
TGTGCCAGCAGCTTAGGGTCCCCGGGAAATAGCGAGCAGTTCTTC	CASSLGSPGNSEQFF	.	.	TRBV11-2	TRBJ2-1
TGTGCCAGTAGTTCCCGGCAGGGGTCAAGCACAGATACGCAGTATTTT	CASSSRQGSSTDTQYF	once	.	TRBV19	TRBJ2-3
TGCGCCAGCAGCCAAGTCAATCTACGCCGCGGGTCCGACACCGGGGAGCTGTTTTTT	CASSQVNLRRGSDTGELFF	.	.	TRBV4-1	TRBJ2-2
TGTGCCTGGAGTGTAGGGGCCCAAAGCTCCTACGAGCAGTACTTC	CAWSVGAQSSYEQYF	.	.	TRBV30	TRBJ2-7
TGTGCCAGCAGCCTAGGGACAGCGCTGGACTACGAGCAGTACTTC	CASSLGTALDYEQYF	.	TRBD1	TRBV27	TRBJ2-7
TGCGCCAGCAGCTTCGCCGGGACTACCTACAATGAGCAGTTCTTC	CASSFAGTTYNEQFF	.	TRBD2	TRBV5-1	TRBJ2-1